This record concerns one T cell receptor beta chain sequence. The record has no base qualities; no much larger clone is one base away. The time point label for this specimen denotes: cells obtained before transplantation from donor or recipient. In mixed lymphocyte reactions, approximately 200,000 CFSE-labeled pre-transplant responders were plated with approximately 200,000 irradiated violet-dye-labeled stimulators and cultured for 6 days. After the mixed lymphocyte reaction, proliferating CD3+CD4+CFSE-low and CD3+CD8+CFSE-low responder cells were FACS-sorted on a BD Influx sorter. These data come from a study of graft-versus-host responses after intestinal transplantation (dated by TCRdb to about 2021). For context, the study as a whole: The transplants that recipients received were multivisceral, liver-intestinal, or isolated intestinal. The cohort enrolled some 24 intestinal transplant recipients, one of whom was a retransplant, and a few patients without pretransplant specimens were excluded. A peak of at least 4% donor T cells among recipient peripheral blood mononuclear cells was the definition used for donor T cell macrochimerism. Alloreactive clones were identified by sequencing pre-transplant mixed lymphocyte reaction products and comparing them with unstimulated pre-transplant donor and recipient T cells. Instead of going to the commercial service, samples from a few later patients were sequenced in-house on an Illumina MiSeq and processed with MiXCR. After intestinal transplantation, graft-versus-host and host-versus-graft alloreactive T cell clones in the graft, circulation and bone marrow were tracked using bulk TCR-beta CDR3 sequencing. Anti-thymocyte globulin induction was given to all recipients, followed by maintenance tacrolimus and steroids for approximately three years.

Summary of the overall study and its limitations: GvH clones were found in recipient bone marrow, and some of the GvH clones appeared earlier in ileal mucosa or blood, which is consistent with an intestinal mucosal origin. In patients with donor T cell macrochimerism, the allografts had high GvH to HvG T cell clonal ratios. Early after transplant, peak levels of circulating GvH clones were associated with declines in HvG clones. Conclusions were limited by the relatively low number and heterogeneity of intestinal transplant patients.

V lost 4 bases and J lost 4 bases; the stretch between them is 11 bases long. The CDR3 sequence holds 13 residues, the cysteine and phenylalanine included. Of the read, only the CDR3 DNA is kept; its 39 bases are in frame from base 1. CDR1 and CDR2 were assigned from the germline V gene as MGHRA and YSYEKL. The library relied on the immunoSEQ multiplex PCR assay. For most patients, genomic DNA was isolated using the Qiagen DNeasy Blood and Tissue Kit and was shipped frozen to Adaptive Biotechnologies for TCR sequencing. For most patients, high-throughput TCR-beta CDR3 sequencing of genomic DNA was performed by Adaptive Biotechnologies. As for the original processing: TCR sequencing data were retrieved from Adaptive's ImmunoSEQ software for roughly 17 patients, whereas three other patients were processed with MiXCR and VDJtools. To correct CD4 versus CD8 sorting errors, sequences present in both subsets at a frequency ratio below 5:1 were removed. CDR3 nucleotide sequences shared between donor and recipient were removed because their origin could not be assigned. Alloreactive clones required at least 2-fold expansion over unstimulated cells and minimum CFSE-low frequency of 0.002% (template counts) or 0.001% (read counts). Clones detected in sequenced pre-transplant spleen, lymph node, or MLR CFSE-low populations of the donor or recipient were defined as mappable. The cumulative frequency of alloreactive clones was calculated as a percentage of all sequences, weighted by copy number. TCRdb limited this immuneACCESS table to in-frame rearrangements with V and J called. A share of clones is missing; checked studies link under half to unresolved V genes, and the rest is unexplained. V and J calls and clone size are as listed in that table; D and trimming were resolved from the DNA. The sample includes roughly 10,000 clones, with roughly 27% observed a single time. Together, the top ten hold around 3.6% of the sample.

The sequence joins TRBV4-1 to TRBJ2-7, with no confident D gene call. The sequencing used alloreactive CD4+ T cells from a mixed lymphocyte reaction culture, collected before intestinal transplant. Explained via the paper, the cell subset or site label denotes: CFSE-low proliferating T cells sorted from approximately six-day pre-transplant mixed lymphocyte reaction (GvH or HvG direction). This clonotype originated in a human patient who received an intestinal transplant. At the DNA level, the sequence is TGCGCCAGCAGCCGACAAGAAACATACGAGCAGTACTTC. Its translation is CASSRQETYEQYF.